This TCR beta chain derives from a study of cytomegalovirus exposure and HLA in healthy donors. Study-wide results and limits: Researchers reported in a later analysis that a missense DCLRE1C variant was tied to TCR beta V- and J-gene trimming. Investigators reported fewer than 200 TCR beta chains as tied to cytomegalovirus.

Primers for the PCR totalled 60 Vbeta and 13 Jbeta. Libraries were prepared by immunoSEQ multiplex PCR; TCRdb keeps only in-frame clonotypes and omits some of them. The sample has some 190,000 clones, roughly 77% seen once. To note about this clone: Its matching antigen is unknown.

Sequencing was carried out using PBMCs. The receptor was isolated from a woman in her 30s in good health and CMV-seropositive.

The CDR3 DNA reads TGTGCCAGCAGCCTACGAACGACCGATCGGGGTGAAAAACTGTTTTTT. This sequence encodes CASSLRTTDRGEKLFF. This rearrangement joins TRBV5-6 to TRBJ1-4; D ambiguous. Deletions cut 4 bases from V and 7 bases from J, with 20 bases between. Germline values: CDR1 SGHDT, CDR2 YYEEEE. The CDR3 is 16 residues long. The full variable domain, in which reference TRBV5-6 and TRBJ1-4 provide the parts outside the CDR3, is DAGVTQSPTHLIKTRGQQVTLRCSPKSGHDTVSWYQQALGQGPQFIFQYYEEEERQRGNFPDRFSGHQFPNYSSELNVNALLLGDSALYLCASSLRTTDRGEKLFFGSGTQLSVL.